This TCR beta chain derives from a study of a mutant IDH1 vaccine in newly diagnosed glioma. Study in general: Treated patients had a mean age of approximately 40 years and a sex split that was roughly 62% male and about 38% female. Patients got radiotherapy, temozolomide, or both beforehand, and most got both. Study-wide results and caveats: Pseudoprogression seemed unrelated to changes in top peripheral T cell clonotypes.

In this sample, this clone turned up a few times. Its antigen remains unidentified. Other DNA sequences in this sample translate to the same CDR3. The CDR3 runs to 15 residues. Germline CDR1 and CDR2: MNHEY and SVGAGI. Trimming removed 5 bases from V and 2 bases from J; junction bases left unmatched: 4. Profiled with immunoSEQ multiplex PCR; TCRdb holds only in-frame clones, not every one. This table has about 92,000 clones, 80% appearing once. Time point here: baseline, week 1 (first vaccination visit). Treatment defined: pre-vaccination baseline after standard-of-care therapy. Every donor had a new WHO grade 3 or 4 astrocytoma that was IDH1-mutant, with loss of nuclear ATRX.

The source of this sequence is a man aged 35-49 years with glioma. This sample comprised PBMCs, obtained from a glioma patient treated with radiotherapy, temozolomide or both. The chain employs TRBV6-5 and TRBJ2-5; 11 bases agree with TRBD2. The CDR3 sequence is CASSPTSGTQETQYF. In nucleotides, the CDR3 is TGTGCCAGCAGTCCGACTAGCGGGACTCAAGAGACCCAGTACTTC.